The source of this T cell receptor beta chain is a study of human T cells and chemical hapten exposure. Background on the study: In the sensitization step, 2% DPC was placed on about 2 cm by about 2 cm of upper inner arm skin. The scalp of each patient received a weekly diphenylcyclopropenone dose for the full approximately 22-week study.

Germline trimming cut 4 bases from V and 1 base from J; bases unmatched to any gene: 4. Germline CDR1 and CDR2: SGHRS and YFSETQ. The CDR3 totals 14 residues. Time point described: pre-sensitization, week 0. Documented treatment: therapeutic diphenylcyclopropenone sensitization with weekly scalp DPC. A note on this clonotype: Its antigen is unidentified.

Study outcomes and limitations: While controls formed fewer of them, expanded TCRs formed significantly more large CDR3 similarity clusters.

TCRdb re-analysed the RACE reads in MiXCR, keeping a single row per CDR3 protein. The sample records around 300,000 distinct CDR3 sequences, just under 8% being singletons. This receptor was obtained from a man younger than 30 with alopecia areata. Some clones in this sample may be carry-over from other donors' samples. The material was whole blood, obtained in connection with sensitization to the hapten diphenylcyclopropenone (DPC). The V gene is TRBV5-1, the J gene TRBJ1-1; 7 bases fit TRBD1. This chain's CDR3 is CASSMGQTNTEAFF. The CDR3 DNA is TGCGCCAGCAGCATGGGACAGACGAACACTGAAGCTTTCTTT.